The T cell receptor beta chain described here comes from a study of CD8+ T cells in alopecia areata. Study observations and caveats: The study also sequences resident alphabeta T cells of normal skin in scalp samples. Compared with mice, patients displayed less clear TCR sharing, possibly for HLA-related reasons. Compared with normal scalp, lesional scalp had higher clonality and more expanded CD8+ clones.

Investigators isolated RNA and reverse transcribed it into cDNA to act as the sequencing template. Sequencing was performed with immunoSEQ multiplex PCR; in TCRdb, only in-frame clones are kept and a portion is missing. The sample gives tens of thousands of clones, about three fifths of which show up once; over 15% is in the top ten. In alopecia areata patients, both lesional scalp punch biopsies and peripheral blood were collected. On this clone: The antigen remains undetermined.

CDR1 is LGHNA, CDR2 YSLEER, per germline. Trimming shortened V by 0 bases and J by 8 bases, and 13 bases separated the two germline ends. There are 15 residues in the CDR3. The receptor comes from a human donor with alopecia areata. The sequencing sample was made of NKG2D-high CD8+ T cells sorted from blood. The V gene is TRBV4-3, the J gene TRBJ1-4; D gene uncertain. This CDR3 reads CASSQETSSGEKLFF. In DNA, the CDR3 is TGCGCCAGCAGCCAAGAGACGTCCTCGGGCGAAAAACTGTTTTTT.